Detailed here is one T cell receptor beta chain. Its recognized antigen is unknown. Within one base of it there is no much larger clone, and no base qualities were kept. Genomic DNA was isolated from the sorted cells so that the TCRbeta CDR3 region could be sequenced. The immunoSEQ Assay was used for sequencing of TCRbeta CDR3 regions. TCRdb obtained this table from immuneACCESS and retained in-frame rearrangements with V and J assigned. These tables miss some clones; where compared with another copy, unresolved V genes account for less than half of the shortfall, and the remainder is unexplained. This sample lists approximately 75,000 clones; 90% were detected once. The ten largest make up roughly 0.38% of the sample. V was cut back by 5 bases and J by 5 bases, leaving a gap of 16 bases between them. From the germline V gene (reference sequence), CDR1 is SEHNR and CDR2 is FQNEAQ. From its cysteine to its phenylalanine, the CDR3 spans 14 amino acids. Only CDR3 DNA remains: 42 bases, in frame from the first base.

The trial excluded patients who had a history of autoimmune disease or were on systemic immunosuppression. Peripheral blood for TCR sequencing was collected from all dose cohorts at baseline, on cycle 4 day 1, and on cycle 7 day 1. The samples were drawn from a first-in-human, open-label, multicenter phase I dose-escalation trial of ivuxolimab. Adults with locally advanced or metastatic melanoma, renal cell, hepatocellular, or head and neck squamous cell carcinoma were enrolled in the trial. CD4+ and CD8+ T cells were sorted separately from peripheral blood before TCR sequencing. These data come from a study of OX40 agonist ivuxolimab in advanced cancers. In the study overall: Ivuxolimab, which targeted the costimulatory receptor OX40 (CD134), was an agonistic, fully human IgG2 monoclonal antibody. Intravenous ivuxolimab was administered to patients every 2 weeks at six dose levels: 0.01, 0.1, 0.3, 1.5, 3 and 10 mg/kg. Among the roughly 52 dose-escalation patients, about 19 had hepatocellular carcinoma, approximately 15 melanoma, 9 renal cell carcinoma and 9 head and neck cancer. A male proportion of 82.7% and a mean age of approximately 55 years, ranging from 23 to 79, were recorded for the dose-escalation cohort. Prior anti-PD-1, anti-PD-L1 or anti-CTLA-4 therapy was permitted, and about two fifths of dose-escalation patients had received checkpoint inhibitors. Three dose-escalation patients achieved partial responses, one with hepatocellular carcinoma and two with cutaneous melanoma. The point of sequencing TCRbeta in the periphery was to test whether ivuxolimab changed TCR sequence diversity and drove clonal T-cell expansion. The paper describes the monotherapy dose-escalation part (N ≈ 52 patients) of the phase I trial of ivuxolimab.

The investigation overall reported the following: On average, CD8+ T cells showed more expanded clones than CD4+ T cells after ivuxolimab. The antigen specificity of the clonally expanded peripheral T cells was not determined. Low levels of normalized T-cell clonal expansion were also seen in some nonresponding patients. In the 0.1-3.0 mg/kg groups, partial responders had among the lowest normalized peripheral clonal expansion, particularly in CD8+ T cells. At doses of 0.1 to 3.0 mg/kg, clonal expansion of both CD4+ and CD8+ T cells in blood was seen between baseline and week 6.

The sequence links TRBV7-9 to TRBJ2-7; perhaps TRBD1 is the D gene, with 6 bases matching. This receptor was taken from an adult with an advanced solid tumor such as melanoma, head and neck, liver or kidney cancer. The sequencing used CD4+ or CD8+ T cells sorted from blood, collected in a trial of the OX40 agonist ivuxolimab. The DNA sequence is TGTGCCAGCAGCAAGGGACAAGGCCGGGACGAGCAGTACTTC. It translates as CASSKGQGRDEQYF.